This T cell receptor (beta chain) is from a study of cytomegalovirus exposure and HLA in healthy donors. The V gene's germline CDR1 is MNHEY and CDR2 SVGAGI. CDR3 size: 15 residues. Trimming left V 5 bases short and J 5 bases short, with 18 bases between. Vbeta (60) and Jbeta (13) primers were used in the PCR. Clones were sequenced by immunoSEQ multiplex PCR, and TCRdb holds only the in-frame ones, with some missing. The table shows roughly 260,000 clones, with 70% to 90% occurring only once. Sequenced: PBMCs. The chain employs TRBV6-5 and TRBJ2-5; possibly TRBD2 for D (6 bases). This sequence originates from a woman aged 40 to 49 in good health and CMV-seropositive. The CDR3 spells CASSQRETRVETQYF. CDR3 bases: TGTGCCAGCAGTCAACGCGAGACTAGGGTGGAGACCCAGTACTTC.